These T cell receptor beta chains were read from a single sample in a study of PD-1 blockade in classical Hodgkin lymphoma. The method was immunoSEQ multiplex PCR; TCRdb's version includes in-frame clones alone and lacks a portion of them. The sample contains tens of thousands of clones, roughly four fifths of which appear only once. The starting material was peripheral blood mononuclear cells (PBMCs), obtained before the second cycle of nivolumab. Receptor source: a human donor with classical Hodgkin lymphoma. Both conserved end residues are part of each CDR3. The D gene is left open where the match is weak. Part of the rows lack a size; the others show once, few, many or a class for expanded clones.

CDR3nt: TGTGCCAGCAGTTTAGGGACTAACACCGGGGAGCTGTTTTTT; CDR3aa: CASSLGTNTGELFF; abundance: NA; j_gene: TRBJ2-2; v_gene: TRBV28; d_gene: NA
CDR3nt: TGTGCCAGCAGTATAGATTCTGGGGCCTATGGCTACACCTTC; CDR3aa: CASSIDSGAYGYTF; abundance: NA; j_gene: TRBJ1-2; v_gene: TRBV28; d_gene: NA
CDR3nt: TGTGCCAGCAGCGTTTCGACCGGGACAGGGACTGAAGCTTTCTTT; CDR3aa: CASSVSTGTGTEAFF; abundance: NA; j_gene: TRBJ1-1; v_gene: TRBV9; d_gene: TRBD1
CDR3nt: TGTGCCAGCAGCCAATTTTCCGGCGCTACCTACGAGCAGTACTTC; CDR3aa: CASSQFSGATYEQYF; abundance: NA; j_gene: TRBJ2-7; v_gene: TRBV14; d_gene: NA
CDR3nt: TGTGCCAGCAGCTTGGGGACAGGGGAATATGGCTACACCTTC; CDR3aa: CASSLGTGEYGYTF; abundance: NA; j_gene: TRBJ1-2; v_gene: TRBV5-5; d_gene: TRBD1
CDR3nt: TGTGCCAGCAGTTTATCGGGGGGGTCGGGTGGCAATCAGCCCCAGCATTTT; CDR3aa: CASSLSGGSGGNQPQHF; abundance: NA; j_gene: TRBJ1-5; v_gene: TRBV27; d_gene: NA
CDR3nt: TGTGCCAGCAGCTTGGGGGACCGAGTACTCACTGAAGCTTTCTTT; CDR3aa: CASSLGDRVLTEAFF; abundance: NA; j_gene: TRBJ1-1; v_gene: TRBV5-5; d_gene: NA
CDR3nt: TGTGCCAGCAGCCTCTTAGGGGGTCCCGACGAGCAGTACTTC; CDR3aa: CASSLLGGPDEQYF; abundance: few; j_gene: TRBJ2-7; v_gene: TRBV7-3; d_gene: NA
CDR3nt: TGTGCCAGCAGCCAAGAAGTTGGACGGAATAATTCACCCCTCCACTTT; CDR3aa: CASSQEVGRNNSPLHF; abundance: NA; j_gene: TRBJ1-6; v_gene: TRBV14; d_gene: NA
CDR3nt: TGTGCCAGCAGCTTAGAGCCTAGTTCCTACAATGAGCAGTTCTTC; CDR3aa: CASSLEPSSYNEQFF; abundance: NA; j_gene: TRBJ2-1; v_gene: TRBV11-2; d_gene: NA